This T cell receptor beta chain stems from a study of control samples from healthy donors and cancer patients. Germline V gene sequence: CDR1 GTSNPN, CDR2 SVGIG (reference sequence). CDR3 length: 13 residues. Deletions cut 0 bases from V and 0 bases from J, with 4 bases between. Measured with immunoSEQ multiplex PCR; TCRdb has only the in-frame clones, and not every one. The sample includes about 83,000 clones, about nine tenths of them seen just once. Sequenced sample: blood. This clonotype was obtained from a man between 25 and 39 years old in good health. The chain carries TRBV30 and TRBJ2-3; D is undetermined. DNA of the CDR3: TGTGCCTGGAGTGTAATGAGCACAGATACGCAGTATTTT. Protein: CAWSVMSTDTQYF.